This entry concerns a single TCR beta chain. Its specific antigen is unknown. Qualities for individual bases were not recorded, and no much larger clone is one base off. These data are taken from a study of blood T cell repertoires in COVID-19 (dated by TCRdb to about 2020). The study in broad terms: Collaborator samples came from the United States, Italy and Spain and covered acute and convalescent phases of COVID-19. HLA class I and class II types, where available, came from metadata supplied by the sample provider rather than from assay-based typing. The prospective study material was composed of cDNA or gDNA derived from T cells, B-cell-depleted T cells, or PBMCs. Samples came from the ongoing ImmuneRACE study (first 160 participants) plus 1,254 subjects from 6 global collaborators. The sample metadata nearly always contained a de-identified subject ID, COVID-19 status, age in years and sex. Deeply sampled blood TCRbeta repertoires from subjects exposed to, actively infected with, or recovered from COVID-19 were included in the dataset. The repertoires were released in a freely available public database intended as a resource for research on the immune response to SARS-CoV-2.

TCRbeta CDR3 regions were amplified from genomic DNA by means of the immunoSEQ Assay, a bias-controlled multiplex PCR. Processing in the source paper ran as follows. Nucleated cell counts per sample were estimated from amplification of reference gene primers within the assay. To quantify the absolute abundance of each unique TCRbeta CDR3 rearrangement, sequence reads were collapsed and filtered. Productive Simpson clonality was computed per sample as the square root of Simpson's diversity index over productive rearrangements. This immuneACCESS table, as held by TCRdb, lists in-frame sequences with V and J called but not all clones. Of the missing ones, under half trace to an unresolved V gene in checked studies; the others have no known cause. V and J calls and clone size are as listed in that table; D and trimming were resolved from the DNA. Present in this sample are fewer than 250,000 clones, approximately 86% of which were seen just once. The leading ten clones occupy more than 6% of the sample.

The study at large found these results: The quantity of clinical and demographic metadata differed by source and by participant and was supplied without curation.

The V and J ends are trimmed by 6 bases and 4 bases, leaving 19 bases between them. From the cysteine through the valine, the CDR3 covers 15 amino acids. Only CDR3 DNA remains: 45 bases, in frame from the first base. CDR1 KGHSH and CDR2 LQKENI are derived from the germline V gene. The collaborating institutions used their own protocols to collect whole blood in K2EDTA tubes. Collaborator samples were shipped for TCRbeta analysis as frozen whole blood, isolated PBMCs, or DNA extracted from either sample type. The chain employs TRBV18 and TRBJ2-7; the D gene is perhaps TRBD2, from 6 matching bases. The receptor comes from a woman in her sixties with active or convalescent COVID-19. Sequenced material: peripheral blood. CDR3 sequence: CASSPGGSGRYEQYV. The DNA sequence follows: TGTGCCAGCTCCCCAGGAGGGTCCGGTAGGTACGAGCAGTACGTC.